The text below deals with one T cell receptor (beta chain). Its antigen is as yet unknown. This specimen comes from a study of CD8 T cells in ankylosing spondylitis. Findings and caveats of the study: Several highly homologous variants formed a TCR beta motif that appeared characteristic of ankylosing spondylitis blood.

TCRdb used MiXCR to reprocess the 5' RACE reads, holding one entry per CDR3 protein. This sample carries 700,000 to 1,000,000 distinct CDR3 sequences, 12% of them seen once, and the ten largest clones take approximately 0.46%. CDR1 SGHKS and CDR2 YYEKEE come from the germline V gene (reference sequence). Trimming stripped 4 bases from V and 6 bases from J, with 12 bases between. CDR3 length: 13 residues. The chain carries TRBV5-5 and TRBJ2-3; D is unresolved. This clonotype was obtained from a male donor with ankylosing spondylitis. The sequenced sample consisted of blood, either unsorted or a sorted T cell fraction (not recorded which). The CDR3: CASSGRPADTQYF. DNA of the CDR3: TGTGCCAGCAGCGGGCGTCCGGCGGATACGCAGTATTTT.